This T cell receptor beta chain was profiled in a study of T cells in Graves' hyperthyroidism and ophthalmopathy. V gave up 0 bases and J gave up 3 bases; unmatched junction bases: 9. The CDR3 totals 17 residues. CDR1 and CDR2 (germline): SGHRS, YFSETQ. This clonotype turned up a few times. TCR beta CDR3 sequences were amplified from RNA transcripts. The HTBI set primed first-round TCR CDR3 RT-PCR. TCRdb independently ran MiXCR on the multiplex PCR reads; one entry per CDR3 protein. The sample lists roughly 330,000 distinct CDR3 sequences; approximately 16% were seen once. The receptor was derived from a man between 25 and 39 years old with Graves' hyperthyroidism. The chain has TRBV5-1 and TRBJ2-3; TRBD2 agrees at 8 bases. Sequencing was performed on blood. CDR3 DNA: TGCGCCAGCAGCTTGGCCGGCGGGAGGCGAGGAACAGATACGCAGTATTTT. Translated: CASSLAGGRRGTDTQYF.